The T cell receptor (beta chain) described here comes from a study of control samples from healthy donors and cancer patients. Germline loops: CDR1 SQVTM, CDR2 ANQGSEA. The CDR3 sequence is 13 residues long. V lost 3 bases to trimming and J lost 6 bases; unmatched junction nucleotides: 6. The data were produced by immunoSEQ multiplex PCR, yet TCRdb's version contains in-frame clones alone and is incomplete. The repertoire consists of fewer than 250,000 clones, with approximately 90% occurring once and the leading ten covering less than 2%. Sample: blood. The sequence derives from a man aged 25 to 40 in good health. The rearrangement links TRBV29-1 to TRBJ1-2; 8 nucleotides align to TRBD1. The CDR3 region has the DNA TGCAGCGTTGATGACAGGGGAGGAGATGGCTACACCTTC. It encodes CSVDDRGGDGYTF.